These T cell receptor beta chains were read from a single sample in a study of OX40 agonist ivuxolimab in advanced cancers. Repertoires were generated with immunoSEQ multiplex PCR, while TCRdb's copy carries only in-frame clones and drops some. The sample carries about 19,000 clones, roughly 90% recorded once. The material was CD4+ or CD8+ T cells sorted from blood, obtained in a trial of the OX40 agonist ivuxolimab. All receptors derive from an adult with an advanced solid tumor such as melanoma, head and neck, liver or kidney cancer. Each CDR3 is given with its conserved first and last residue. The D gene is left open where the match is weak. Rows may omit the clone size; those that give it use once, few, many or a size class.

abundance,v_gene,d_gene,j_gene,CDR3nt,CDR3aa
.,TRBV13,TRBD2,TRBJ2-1,TGTGCCAGCAGCTCTGGACTAGCGGGGGGCAGAGAGCAGTTCTTC,CASSSGLAGGREQFF
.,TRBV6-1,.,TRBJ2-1,TGTGCCAGCAGTGAAGCAAAATACCATGAGCAGTTCTTC,CASSEAKYHEQFF
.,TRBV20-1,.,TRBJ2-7,TGCAGTGCGCTAGATGACTACGAGCAGTACTTC,CSALDDYEQYF
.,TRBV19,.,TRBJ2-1,TGTGCCAGTAGTACGACCAATGAGCAGTTCTTC,CASSTTNEQFF
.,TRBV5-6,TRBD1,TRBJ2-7,TGTGCCAGCAGCTCTGGACAGGGAGTAATCTACGAGCAGTACTTC,CASSSGQGVIYEQYF
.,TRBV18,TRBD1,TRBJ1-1,TGTGCCAGCTCACCAGGGGCCTGGGCAGGGGGCACTGAAGCTTTCTTT,CASSPGAWAGGTEAFF
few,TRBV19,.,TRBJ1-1,TGTGCCAGTAGTGCCGATATAGGGACTGAAGCTTTCTTT,CASSADIGTEAFF
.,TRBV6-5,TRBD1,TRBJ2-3,TGTGCCAGCAATCCGGACAGGGCCTACACAGATACGCAGTATTTT,CASNPDRAYTDTQYF
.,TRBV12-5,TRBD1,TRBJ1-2,TGTGCTAGTGGTTTGAGCCGGGACAGGGGTAACTATGGCTACACCTTC,CASGLSRDRGNYGYTF
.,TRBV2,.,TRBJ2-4,TGTGCCAGCAGCGAGAGATTAGCCAAAAACATTCAGTACTTC,CASSERLAKNIQYF
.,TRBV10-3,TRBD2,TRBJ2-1,TGTGCCATCAGTGAGACCCCAAAAAAGCCCAGCGGGAGGGCCCAAAATGAGCAGTTCTTC,CAISETPKKPSGRAQNEQFF
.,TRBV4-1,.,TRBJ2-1,TGCGCCAGCAGCCAAGAATCGGGGGTGAATGAGCAGTTCTTC,CASSQESGVNEQFF